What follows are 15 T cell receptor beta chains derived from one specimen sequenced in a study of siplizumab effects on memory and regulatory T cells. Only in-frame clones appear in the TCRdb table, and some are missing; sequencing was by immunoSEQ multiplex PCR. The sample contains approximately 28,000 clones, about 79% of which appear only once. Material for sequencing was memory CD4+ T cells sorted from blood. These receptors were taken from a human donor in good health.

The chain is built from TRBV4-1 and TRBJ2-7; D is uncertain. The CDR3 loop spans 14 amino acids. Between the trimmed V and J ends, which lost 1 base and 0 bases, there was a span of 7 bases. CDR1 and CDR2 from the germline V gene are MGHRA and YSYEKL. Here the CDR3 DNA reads TGCGCCAGCAGCCAAGCCGAGAGCTCCTACGAGCAGTACTTC. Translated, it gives CASSQAESSYEQYF.

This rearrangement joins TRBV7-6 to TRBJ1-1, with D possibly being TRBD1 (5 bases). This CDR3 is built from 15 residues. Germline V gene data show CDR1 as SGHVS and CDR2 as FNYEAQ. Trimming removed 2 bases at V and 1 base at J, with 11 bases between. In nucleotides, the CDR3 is TGTGCCAGCAGCTTACAGGGCGGCGGGAACACTGAAGCTTTCTTT. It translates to CASSLQGGGNTEAFF.

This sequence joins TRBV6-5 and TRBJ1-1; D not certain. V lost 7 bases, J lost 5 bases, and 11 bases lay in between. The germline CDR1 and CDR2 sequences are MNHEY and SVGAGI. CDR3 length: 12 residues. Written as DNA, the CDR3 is TGTGCCAGCACCCACTCCAAGACTGAAGCTTTCTTT. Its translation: CASTHSKTEAFF.

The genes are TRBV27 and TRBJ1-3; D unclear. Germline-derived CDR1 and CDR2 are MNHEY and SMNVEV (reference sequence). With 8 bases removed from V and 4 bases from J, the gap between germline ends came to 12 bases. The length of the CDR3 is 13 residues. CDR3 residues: CASRGRTGNTIYF. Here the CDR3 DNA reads TGTGCCAGCCGAGGACGAACAGGAAACACCATATATTTT.

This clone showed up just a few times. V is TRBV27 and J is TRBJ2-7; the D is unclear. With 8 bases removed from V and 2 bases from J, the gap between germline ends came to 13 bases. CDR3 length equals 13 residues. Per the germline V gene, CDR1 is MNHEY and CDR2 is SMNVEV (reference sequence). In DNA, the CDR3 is TGTGCCAGCGTTGGGCTGCTTCCCTACGAGCAGTACTTC. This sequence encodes CASVGLLPYEQYF.

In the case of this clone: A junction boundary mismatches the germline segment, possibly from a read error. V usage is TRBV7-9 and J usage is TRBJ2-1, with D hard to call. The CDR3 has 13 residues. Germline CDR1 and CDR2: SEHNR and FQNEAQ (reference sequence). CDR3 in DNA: TGTGCCAGCAGCTTCGGCAACCACAATGAACAGTTCTTC. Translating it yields CASSFGNHNEQFF.

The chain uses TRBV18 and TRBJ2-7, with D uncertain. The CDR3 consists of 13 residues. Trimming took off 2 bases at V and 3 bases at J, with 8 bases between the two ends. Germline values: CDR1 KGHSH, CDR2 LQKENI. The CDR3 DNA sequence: TGTGCCAGCTCACCATCGAGAGTCTACGAGCAGTACTTC. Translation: CASSPSRVYEQYF. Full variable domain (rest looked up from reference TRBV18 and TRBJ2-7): NAGVMQNPRHLVRRRGQEARLRCSPMKGHSHVYWYRQLPEEGLKFMVYLQKENIIDESGMPKERFSAEFPKEGPSILRIQQVVRGDSAAYFCASSPSRVYEQYFGPGTRLTVT.

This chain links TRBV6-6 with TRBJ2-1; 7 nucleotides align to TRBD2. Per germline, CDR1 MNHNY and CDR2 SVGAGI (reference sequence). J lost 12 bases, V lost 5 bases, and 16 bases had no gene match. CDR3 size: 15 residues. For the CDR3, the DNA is TGTGCCAGCAGTCCCTTCGGGGGGAGCGGCCGTGGGCAGTTCTTC. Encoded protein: CASSPFGGSGRGQFF.

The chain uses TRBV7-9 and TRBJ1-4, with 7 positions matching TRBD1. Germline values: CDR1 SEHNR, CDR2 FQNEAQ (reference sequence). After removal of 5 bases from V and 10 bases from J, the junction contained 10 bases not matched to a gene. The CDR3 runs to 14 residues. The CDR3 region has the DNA TGTGCCAGCAGCCGCGGACGGACAGGTGGAAAACTGTTTTTT. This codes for CASSRGRTGGKLFF.

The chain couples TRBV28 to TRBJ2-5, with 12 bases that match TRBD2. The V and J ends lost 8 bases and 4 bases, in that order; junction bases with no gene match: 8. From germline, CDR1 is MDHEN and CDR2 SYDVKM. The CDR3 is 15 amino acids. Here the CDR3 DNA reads TGTGCCAGCTGGAGGGCTAGCGGGAGGGTAGAGACCCAGTACTTC. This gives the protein CASWRASGRVETQYF.

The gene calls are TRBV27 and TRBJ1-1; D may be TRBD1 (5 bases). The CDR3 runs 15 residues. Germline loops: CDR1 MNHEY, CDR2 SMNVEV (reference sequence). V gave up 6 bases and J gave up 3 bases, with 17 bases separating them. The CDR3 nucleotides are TGTGCCAGCAGCCATATCGGGGCCCGGGACACTGAAGCTTTCTTT. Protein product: CASSHIGARDTEAFF.

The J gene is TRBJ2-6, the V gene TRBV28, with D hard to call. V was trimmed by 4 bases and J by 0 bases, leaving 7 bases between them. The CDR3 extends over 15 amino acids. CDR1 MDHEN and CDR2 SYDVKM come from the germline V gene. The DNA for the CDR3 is TGTGCCAGCAGTTCCCGGGTCTCTGGGGCCAACGTCCTGACTTTC. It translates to CASSSRVSGANVLTF. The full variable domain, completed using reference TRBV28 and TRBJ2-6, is DVKVTQSSRYLVKRTGEKVFLECVQDMDHENMFWYRQDPGLGLRLIYFSYDVKMKEKGDIPEGYSVSREKKERFSLILESASTNQTSMYLCASSSRVSGANVLTFGAGSRLTVL.

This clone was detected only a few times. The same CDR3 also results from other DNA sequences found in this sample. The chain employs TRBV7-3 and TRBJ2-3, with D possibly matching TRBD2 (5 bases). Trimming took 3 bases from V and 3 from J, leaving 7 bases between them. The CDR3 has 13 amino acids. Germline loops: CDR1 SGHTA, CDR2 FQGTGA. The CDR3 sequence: CASSLGSTDTQYF. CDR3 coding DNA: TGTGCCAGCAGCTTGGGGAGTACAGATACGCAGTATTTT. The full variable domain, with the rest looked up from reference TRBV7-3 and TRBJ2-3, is GAGVSQTPSNKVTEKGKYVELRCDPISGHTALYWYRQSLGQGPEFLIYFQGTGAADDSGLPNDRFFAVRPEGSVSTLKIQRTERGDSAVYLCASSLGSTDTQYFGPGTRLTVL.

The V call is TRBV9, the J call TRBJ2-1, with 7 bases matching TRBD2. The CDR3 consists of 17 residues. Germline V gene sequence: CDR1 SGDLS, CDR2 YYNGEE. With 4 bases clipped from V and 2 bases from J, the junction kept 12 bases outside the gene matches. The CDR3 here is CASSPTIGAGAYNEQFF. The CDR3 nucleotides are TGTGCCAGCAGCCCAACTATAGGGGCGGGAGCCTACAATGAGCAGTTCTTC.

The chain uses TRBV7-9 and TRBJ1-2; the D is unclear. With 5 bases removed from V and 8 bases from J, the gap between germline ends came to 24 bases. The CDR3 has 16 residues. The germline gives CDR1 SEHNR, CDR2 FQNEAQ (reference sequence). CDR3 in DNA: TGTGCCAGCAGCCCCCAAACCCCCGGGTCCAACAACGGCTACACCTTC. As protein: CASSPQTPGSNNGYTF.